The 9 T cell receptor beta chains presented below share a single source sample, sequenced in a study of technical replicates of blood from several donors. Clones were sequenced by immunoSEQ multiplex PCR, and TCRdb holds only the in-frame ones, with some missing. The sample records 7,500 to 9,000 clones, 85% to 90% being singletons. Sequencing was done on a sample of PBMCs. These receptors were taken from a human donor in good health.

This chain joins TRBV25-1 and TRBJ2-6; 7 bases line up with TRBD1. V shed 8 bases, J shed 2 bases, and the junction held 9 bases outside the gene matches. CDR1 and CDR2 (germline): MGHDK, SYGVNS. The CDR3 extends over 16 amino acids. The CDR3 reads CASRPSQGAGANVLTF. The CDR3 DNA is TGTGCCAGCCGTCCTAGTCAGGGGGCTGGGGCCAACGTCCTGACTTTC.

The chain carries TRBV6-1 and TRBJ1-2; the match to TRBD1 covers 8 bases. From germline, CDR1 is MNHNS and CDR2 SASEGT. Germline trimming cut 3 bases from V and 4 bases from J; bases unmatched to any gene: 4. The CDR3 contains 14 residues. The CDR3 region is CASSDGTGSYGYTF. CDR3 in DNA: TGTGCCAGCAGTGATGGGACAGGATCCTATGGCTACACCTTC.

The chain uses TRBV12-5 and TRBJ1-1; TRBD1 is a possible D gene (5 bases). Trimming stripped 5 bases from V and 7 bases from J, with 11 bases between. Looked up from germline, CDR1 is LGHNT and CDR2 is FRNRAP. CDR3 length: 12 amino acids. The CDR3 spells CASGVSDSEAFF. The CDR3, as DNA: TGTGCTAGTGGTGTCTCCGACAGTGAAGCTTTCTTT.

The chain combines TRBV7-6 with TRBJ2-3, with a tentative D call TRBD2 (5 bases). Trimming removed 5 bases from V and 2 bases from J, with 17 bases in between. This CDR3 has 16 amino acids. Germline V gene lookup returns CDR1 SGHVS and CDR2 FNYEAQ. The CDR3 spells CASSAFSLGVTDTQYF. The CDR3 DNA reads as TGTGCCAGCAGCGCATTTTCCCTCGGGGTCACAGATACGCAGTATTTT.

The CDR3 DNA follows: TGCGCCAGCAGCGCCTACAGCTCCTATGGCTACACCTTC. This gives the protein CASSAYSSYGYTF. This sequence joins TRBV23-1 and TRBJ1-2, with D uncertain. TRBV23-1 is an ORF, with its function uncertain. Trimming left V 6 bases short and J 4 bases short, with 12 bases between. This CDR3 has 13 residues.

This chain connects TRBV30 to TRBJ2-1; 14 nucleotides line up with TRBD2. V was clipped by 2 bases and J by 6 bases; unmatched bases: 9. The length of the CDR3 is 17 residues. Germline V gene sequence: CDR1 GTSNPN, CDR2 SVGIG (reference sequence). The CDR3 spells CAWSLYSGLAGVNEQFF. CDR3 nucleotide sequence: TGTGCCTGGAGTTTATACTCGGGACTAGCGGGAGTCAATGAGCAGTTCTTC.

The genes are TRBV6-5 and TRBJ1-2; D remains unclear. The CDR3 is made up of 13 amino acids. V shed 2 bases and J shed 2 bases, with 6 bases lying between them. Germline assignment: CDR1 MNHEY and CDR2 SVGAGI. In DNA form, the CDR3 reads TGTGCCAGCAGTTACGGGCAGAACTATGGCTACACCTTC. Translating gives CASSYGQNYGYTF.

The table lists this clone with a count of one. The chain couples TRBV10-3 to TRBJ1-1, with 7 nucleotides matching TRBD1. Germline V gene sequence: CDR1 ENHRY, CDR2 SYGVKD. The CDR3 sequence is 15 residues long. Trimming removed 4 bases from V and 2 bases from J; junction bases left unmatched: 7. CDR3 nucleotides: TGTGCCATCAGTGCCACGACAGGGACCAACACTGAAGCTTTCTTT. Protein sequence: CAISATTGTNTEAFF.

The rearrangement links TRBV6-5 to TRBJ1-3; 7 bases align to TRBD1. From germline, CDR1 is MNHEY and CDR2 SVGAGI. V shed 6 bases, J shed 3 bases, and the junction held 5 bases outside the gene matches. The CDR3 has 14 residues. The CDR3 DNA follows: TGTGCCAGCAGGCCCGCAGGGGGTGGAAACACCATATATTTT. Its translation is CASRPAGGGNTIYF.